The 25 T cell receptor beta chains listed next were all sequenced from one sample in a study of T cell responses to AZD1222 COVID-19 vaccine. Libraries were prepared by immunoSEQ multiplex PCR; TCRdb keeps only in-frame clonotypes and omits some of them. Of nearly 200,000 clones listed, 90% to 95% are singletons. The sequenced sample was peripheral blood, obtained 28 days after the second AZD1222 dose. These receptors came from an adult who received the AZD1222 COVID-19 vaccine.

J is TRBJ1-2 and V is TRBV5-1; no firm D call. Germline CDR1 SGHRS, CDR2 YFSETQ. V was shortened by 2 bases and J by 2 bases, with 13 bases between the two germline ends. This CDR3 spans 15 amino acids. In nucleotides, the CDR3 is TGCGCCAGCAGCTTTGGTAACAACGTCAACTATGGCTACACCTTC. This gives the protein CASSFGNNVNYGYTF.

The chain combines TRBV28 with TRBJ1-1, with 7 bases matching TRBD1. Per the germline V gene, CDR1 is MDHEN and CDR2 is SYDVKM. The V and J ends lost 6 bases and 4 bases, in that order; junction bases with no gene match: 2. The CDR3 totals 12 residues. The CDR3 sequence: CASRRQGTEAFF. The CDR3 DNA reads TGTGCCAGCAGAAGACAGGGCACTGAAGCTTTCTTT. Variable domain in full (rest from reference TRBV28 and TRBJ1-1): DVKVTQSSRYLVKRTGEKVFLECVQDMDHENMFWYRQDPGLGLRLIYFSYDVKMKEKGDIPEGYSVSREKKERFSLILESASTNQTSMYLCASRRQGTEAFFGQGTRLTVV.

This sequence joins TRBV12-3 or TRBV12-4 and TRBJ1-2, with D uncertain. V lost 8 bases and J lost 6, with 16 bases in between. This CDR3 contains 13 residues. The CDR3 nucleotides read TGTGCCAGCCTGAAGCACCAAATGGATGGCTACACCTTC. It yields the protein CASLKHQMDGYTF.

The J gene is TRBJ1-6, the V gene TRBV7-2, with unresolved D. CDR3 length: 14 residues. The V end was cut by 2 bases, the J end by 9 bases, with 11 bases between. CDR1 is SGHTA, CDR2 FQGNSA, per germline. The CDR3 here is CASSLPGVASPLHF. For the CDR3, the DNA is TGTGCCAGCAGCTTACCCGGGGTTGCTTCACCCCTCCACTTT. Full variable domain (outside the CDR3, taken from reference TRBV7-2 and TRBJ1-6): GAGVSQSPSNKVTEKGKDVELRCDPISGHTALYWYRQSLGQGLEFLIYFQGNSAPDKSGLPSDRFSAERTGGSVSTLTIQRTQQEDSAVYLCASSLPGVASPLHFGNGTRLTVT.

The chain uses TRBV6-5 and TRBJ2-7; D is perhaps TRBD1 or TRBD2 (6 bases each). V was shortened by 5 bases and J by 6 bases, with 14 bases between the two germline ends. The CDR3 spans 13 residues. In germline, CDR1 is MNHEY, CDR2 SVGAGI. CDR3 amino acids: CASSLTRGREQYF. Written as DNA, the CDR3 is TGTGCCAGCAGTCTTACCCGGGGGCGCGAGCAGTACTTC.

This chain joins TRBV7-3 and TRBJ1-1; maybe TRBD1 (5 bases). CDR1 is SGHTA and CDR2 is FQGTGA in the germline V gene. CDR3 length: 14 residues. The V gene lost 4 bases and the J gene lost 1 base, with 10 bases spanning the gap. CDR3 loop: CASSSSGTNTEAFF. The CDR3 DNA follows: TGTGCCAGCAGCTCCTCCGGGACGAACACTGAAGCTTTCTTT.

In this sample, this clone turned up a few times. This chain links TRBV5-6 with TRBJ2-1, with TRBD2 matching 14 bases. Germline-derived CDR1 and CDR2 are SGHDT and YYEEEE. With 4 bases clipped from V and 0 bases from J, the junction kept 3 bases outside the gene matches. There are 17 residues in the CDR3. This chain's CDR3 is CASSPGTSGSSYNEQFF. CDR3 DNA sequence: TGTGCCAGCAGCCCCGGGACTAGCGGGAGCTCCTACAATGAGCAGTTCTTC.

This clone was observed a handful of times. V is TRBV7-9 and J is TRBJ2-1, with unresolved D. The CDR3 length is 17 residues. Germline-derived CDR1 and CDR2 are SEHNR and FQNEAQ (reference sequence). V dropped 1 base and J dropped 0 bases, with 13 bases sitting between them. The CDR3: CASSLGGQSSSYNEQFF. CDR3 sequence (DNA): TGTGCCAGCAGCTTAGGAGGTCAGTCCAGCTCCTACAATGAGCAGTTCTTC.

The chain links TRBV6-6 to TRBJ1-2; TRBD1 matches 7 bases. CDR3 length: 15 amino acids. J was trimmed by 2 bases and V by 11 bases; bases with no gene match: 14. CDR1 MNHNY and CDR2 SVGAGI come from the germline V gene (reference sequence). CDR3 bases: TGTGCCGGCTACACTGACGCACAGGGGAACTATGGCTACACCTTC. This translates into CAGYTDAQGNYGYTF.

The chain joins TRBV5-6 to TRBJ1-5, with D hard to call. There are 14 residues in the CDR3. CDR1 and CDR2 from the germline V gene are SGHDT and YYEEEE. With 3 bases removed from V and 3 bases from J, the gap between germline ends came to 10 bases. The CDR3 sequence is CASSSGQFNQPQHF. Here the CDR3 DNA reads TGTGCCAGCAGCTCCGGCCAGTTCAATCAGCCCCAGCATTTT.

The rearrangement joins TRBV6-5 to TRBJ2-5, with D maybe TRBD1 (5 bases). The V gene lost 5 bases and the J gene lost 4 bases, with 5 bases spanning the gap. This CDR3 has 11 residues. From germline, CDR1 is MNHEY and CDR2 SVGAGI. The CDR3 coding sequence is TGTGCCAGCAGTCAGGGAGAGACCCAGTACTTC. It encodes CASSQGETQYF.

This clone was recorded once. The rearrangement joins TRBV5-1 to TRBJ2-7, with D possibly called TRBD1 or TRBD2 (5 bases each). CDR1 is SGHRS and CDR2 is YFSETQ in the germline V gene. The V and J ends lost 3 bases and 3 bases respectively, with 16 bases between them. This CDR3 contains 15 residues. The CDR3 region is CASSSESGTFYEQYF. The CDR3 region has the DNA TGCGCCAGCAGCTCCGAATCTGGGACCTTCTACGAGCAGTACTTC.

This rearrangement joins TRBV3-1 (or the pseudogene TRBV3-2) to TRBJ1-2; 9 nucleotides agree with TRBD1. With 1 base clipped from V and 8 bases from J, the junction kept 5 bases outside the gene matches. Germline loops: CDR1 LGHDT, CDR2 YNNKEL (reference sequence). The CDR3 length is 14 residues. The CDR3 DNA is TGTGCCAGCAGCCAAGCTCCGGACAGGGGCGGCTACACCTTC. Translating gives CASSQAPDRGGYTF.

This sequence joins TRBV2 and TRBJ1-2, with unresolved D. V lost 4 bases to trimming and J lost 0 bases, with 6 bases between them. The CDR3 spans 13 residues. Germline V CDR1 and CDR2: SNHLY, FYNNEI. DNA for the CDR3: TGTGCCAGCAGTGTTTCGACTAACTATGGCTACACCTTC. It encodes CASSVSTNYGYTF.

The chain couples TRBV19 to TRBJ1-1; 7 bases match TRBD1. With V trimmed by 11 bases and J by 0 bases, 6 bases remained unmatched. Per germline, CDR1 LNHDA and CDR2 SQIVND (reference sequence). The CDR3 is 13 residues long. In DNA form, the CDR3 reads TGTGCCGTTGCGGGGACAGTGAACACTGAAGCTTTCTTT. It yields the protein CAVAGTVNTEAFF.

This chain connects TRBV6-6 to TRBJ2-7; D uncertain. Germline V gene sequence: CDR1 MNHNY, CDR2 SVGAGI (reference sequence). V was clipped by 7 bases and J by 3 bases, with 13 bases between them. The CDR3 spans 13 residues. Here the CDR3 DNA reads TGTGCCAGCAATCGTGGGGTTCTCTACGAGCAGTACTTC. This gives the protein CASNRGVLYEQYF.

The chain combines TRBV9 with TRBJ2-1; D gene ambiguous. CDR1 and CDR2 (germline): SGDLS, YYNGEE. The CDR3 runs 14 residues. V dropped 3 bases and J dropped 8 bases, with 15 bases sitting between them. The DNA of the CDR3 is TGTGCCAGCAGCGCCGTCTCGGGCAGCGATGAGCAGTTCTTC. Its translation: CASSAVSGSDEQFF.

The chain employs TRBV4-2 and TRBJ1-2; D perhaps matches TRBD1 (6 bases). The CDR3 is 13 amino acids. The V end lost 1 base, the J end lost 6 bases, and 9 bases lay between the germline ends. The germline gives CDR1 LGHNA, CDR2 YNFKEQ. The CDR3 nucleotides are TGTGCCAGCAGCCAAGTCCGACAGGATGGCTACACCTTC. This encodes CASSQVRQDGYTF.

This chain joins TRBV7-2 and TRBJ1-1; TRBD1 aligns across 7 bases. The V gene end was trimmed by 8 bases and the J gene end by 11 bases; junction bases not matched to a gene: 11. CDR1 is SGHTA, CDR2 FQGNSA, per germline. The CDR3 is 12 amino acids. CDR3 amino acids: CASSRQGWVAFF. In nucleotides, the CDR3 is TGTGCCAGCTCACGACAGGGTTGGGTGGCTTTCTTT.

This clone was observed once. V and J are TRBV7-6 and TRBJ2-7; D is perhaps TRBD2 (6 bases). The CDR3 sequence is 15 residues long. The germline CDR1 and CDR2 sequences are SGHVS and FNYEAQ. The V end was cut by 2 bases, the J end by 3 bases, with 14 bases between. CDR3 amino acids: CASSLPGSGIYEQYF. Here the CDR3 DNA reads TGTGCCAGCAGCTTACCAGGTAGCGGAATCTACGAGCAGTACTTC. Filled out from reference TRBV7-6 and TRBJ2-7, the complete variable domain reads GAGVSQSPRYKVTKRGQDVALRCDPISGHVSLYWYRQALGQGPEFLTYFNYEAQQDKSGLPNDRFSAERPEGSISTLTIQRTEQRDSAMYRCASSLPGSGIYEQYFGPGTRLTVT.

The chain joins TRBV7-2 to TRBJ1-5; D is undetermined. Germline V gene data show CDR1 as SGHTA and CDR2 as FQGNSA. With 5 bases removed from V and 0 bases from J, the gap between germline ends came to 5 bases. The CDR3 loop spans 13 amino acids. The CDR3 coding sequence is TGTGCCAGCAGCGTGGATAGCAATCAGCCCCAGCATTTT. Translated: CASSVDSNQPQHF.

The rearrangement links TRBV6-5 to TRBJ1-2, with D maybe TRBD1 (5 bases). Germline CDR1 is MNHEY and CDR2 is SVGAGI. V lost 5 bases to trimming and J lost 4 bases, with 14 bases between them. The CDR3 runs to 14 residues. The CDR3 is CASSRDLTSYGYTF. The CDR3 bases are TGTGCCAGCAGTAGGGACCTTACGAGCTATGGCTACACCTTC.

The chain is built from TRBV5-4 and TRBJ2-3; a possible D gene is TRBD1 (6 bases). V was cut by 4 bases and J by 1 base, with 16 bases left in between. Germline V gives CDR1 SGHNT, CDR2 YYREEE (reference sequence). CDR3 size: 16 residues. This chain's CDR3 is CASSKTLQGGTDTQYF. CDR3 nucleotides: TGTGCCAGCAGCAAAACATTACAGGGCGGCACAGATACGCAGTATTTT.

The CDR3 coding sequence is TGTGCCAGCACCCAGGGGGGGCCGAACACCGGGGAGCTGTTTTTT. It encodes CASTQGGPNTGELFF. The chain combines TRBV5-4 with TRBJ2-2, with D perhaps TRBD1 or TRBD2 (7 bases each). Trimming removed 6 bases from V and 0 bases from J, with 12 bases in between. This CDR3 spans 15 amino acids. Germline V CDR1 and CDR2: SGHNT, YYREEE (reference sequence).

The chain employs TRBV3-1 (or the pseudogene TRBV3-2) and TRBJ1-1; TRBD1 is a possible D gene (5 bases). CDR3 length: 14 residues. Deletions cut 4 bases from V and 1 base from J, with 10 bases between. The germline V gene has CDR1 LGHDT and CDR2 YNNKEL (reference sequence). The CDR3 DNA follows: TGTGCCAGCAGCCTGAGGGGCCGGAACACTGAAGCTTTCTTT. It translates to CASSLRGRNTEAFF.